This passage covers 6 T cell receptor beta chains from one sample sequenced in a study of blood T cell repertoires in COVID-19. Some clones are missing from TCRdb's copy, which holds only in-frame ones; the method was immunoSEQ multiplex PCR. The repertoire includes around 220,000 clones, around 86% of them detected once, and less than 9.5% sits in the top ten. Sequencing was carried out using peripheral blood. The receptors were gathered from an elderly woman with COVID-19, enrolled during active disease.

The V gene is TRBV7-6, the J gene TRBJ1-4; D gene uncertain. CDR1 is SGHVS and CDR2 is FNYEAQ in the germline V gene. The ends were cut back, 3 bases at V and 4 bases at J, with 15 bases in the middle. The CDR3 totals 16 residues. Here the CDR3 reads CASSFSARQVNEKLFF. In DNA, the CDR3 is TGTGCCAGCAGCTTTAGTGCCCGCCAAGTTAATGAAAAACTGTTTTTT.

The chain is built from TRBV5-1 and TRBJ2-7; a weak D match, TRBD2 (6 bases). Trimming removed 2 bases from V and 3 bases from J, with 18 bases in between. Germline V lookup: CDR1 SGHRS, CDR2 YFSETQ. This CDR3 has 16 residues. The CDR3 spells CASSLEDPGRGYEQYF. Here the CDR3 DNA reads TGCGCCAGCAGCTTAGAGGATCCGGGGCGGGGCTACGAGCAGTACTTC.

This rearrangement joins TRBV7-9 to TRBJ1-2; the match to TRBD1 covers 9 bases. Looked up from germline, CDR1 is SEHNR and CDR2 is FQNEAQ (reference sequence). The CDR3 is 16 amino acids. V lost 4 bases, J lost 7 bases, and 13 bases stayed unmatched. As DNA, the CDR3 is TGTGCCAGCAGCTCCAGGACAGGGGACCTTCCACGTGGCTACACCTTC. The encoded protein is CASSSRTGDLPRGYTF.

This clone came up once. This chain connects TRBV10-1 to TRBJ1-1; D gene uncertain. Germline V gene sequence: CDR1 WNHNN, CDR2 SYGVQD (reference sequence). The ends were cut back, 6 bases at V and 7 bases at J, with 12 bases in the middle. The CDR3 is made up of 12 amino acids. Here the CDR3 DNA reads TGCGCCAGCAGCCTGGACTTTCTTGAAGCTTTCTTT. Encoded protein: CASSLDFLEAFF.

V usage is TRBV5-6 and J usage is TRBJ2-3; D ambiguous. This CDR3 contains 17 residues. The germline CDR1 and CDR2 sequences are SGHDT and YYEEEE. The ends were cut back, 1 base at V and 2 bases at J, with 17 bases in the middle. The CDR3 region has the DNA TGTGCCAGCAGCTTGTTAAGTTCGTGGCAGATCACAGATACGCAGTATTTT. It translates to CASSLLSSWQITDTQYF.

This chain connects TRBV29-1 to TRBJ2-3; 11 bases map to TRBD2. V trimming: 6 bases; J trimming: 6 bases; junction bases outside the gene matches: 11. Germline V gene data show CDR1 as SQVTM and CDR2 as ANQGSEA. This CDR3 spans 15 amino acids. In DNA form, the CDR3 reads TGCAGCGTCGCCCTTACTAGCGGGGGAACTGATACGCAGTATTTT. It yields the protein CSVALTSGGTDTQYF.